The rows below give T cell receptor beta chains drawn from one sample of a study of blood T cell repertoires in COVID-19. Clones were sequenced by immunoSEQ multiplex PCR, and TCRdb holds only the in-frame ones, with some missing. The data show about 270,000 clones, 91% seen once. The sample consisted of PBMCs or T cells enriched from blood (not recorded which). These receptors came from a middle-aged man who had been exposed to COVID-19. The CDR3 runs from the conserved cysteine through the conserved F or W. Each record gives: CDR3 length, V gene, clone size, J gene, D gene, CDR3 protein, CDR3 DNA. A D gene is named only where the DNA matches it firmly. Clone size is not always given. Where it is, it says once, few, many or a class for expanded clones.

15	TRBV6-5	NA	TRBJ1-3	TRBD1	CASRRDRASGNTIYF	TGTGCCAGCAGGCGAGACAGGGCCTCTGGAAACACCATATATTTT
12	TRBV29-1	NA	TRBJ2-5	TRBD2	CSASGSGETQYF	TGCAGCGCTAGCGGGAGTGGAGAGACCCAGTACTTC
12	TRBV5-8	NA	TRBJ2-4	NA	CASVGSRDIQYF	TGTGCCAGCGTCGGGAGTAGAGACATTCAGTACTTC
15	TRBV7-7	NA	TRBJ2-7	NA	CASTPYEEESDEQYF	TGTGCCAGCACCCCCTACGAGGAGGAGTCCGACGAGCAGTACTTC
12	TRBV30	NA	TRBJ2-1	NA	CAWRELADEQFF	TGTGCCTGGAGAGAACTAGCCGATGAGCAGTTCTTC
17	TRBV28	NA	TRBJ2-7	TRBD1	CASSYHPGQGTSYEQYF	TGTGCCAGCAGTTACCATCCGGGACAGGGGACATCCTACGAGCAGTACTTC
14	TRBV19	NA	TRBJ2-1	TRBD1	CASNHRDRNNEQFF	TGTGCCAGTAACCACCGGGACAGAAACAATGAGCAGTTCTTC
14	TRBV30	NA	TRBJ1-4	TRBD1	CAWSTGTGNEKLFF	TGTGCCTGGAGCACCGGGACAGGGAATGAAAAACTGTTTTTT
15	TRBV7-8	NA	TRBJ1-5	TRBD1	CASSRQGNSNQPQHF	TGTGCCAGCAGCAGACAGGGCAATAGCAATCAGCCCCAGCATTTT
15	TRBV6-5	NA	TRBJ2-1	TRBD2	CASRTSGSSYNEQFF	TGTGCCAGCAGAACTAGCGGGAGCTCCTACAATGAGCAGTTCTTC
14	TRBV7-2	NA	TRBJ2-1	NA	CASSLAEGPHEQFF	TGTGCCAGCAGCTTGGCGGAGGGCCCCCATGAGCAGTTCTTC
16	TRBV3-1/TRBV3-2	NA	TRBJ2-3	NA	CASSTTGTQRWGTQYF	TGTGCCAGCAGCACCACCGGGACTCAAAGATGGGGTACGCAGTATTTT
19	TRBV4-1	NA	TRBJ2-7	NA	CASSQVGRVGGPGAYEQYF	TGCGCCAGCAGCCAAGTTGGAAGGGTAGGGGGACCCGGAGCCTACGAGCAGTACTTC
16	TRBV7-3	NA	TRBJ2-2	TRBD1	CASSRQGQPNTGELFF	TGTGCCAGCAGCCGACAGGGACAGCCGAACACCGGGGAGCTGTTTTTT
14	TRBV11-1	NA	TRBJ1-1	NA	CASSLYWANTEAFF	TGTGCCAGCAGCCTTTACTGGGCTAACACTGAAGCTTTCTTT
13	TRBV7-9	NA	TRBJ1-1	NA	CASAGQLYTEAFF	TGTGCCAGTGCCGGACAGTTGTACACTGAAGCTTTCTTT
13	TRBV25-1	NA	TRBJ2-5	NA	CASTDGQQETQYF	TGTGCCAGCACCGACGGACAGCAAGAGACCCAGTACTTC
17	TRBV9	NA	TRBJ2-1	NA	CASSPPAGSFYRNEQFF	TGTGCCAGCAGCCCCCCGGCGGGTAGTTTCTACCGCAATGAGCAGTTCTTC
15	TRBV5-4	NA	TRBJ2-3	NA	CASSSHEQLGDTQYF	TGTGCCAGCAGCTCCCACGAGCAACTCGGAGATACGCAGTATTTT
14	TRBV4-2	NA	TRBJ1-2	NA	CASSQEFSKYGYTF	TGTGCCAGCAGCCAAGAGTTCTCTAAATATGGCTACACCTTC
14	TRBV28	few	TRBJ1-6	NA	CASSLWGRNSPLHF	TGTGCCAGCAGTTTATGGGGGCGCAATTCACCCCTCCACTTT
15	TRBV19	NA	TRBJ2-5	TRBD1	CASSTWDRGQETQYF	TGTGCCAGTAGTACCTGGGACAGGGGGCAAGAGACCCAGTACTTC
14	TRBV30	once	TRBJ2-3	TRBD2	CALQTSGTKDTQYF	TGTGCCTTGCAGACTAGCGGGACCAAAGATACGCAGTATTTT
13	TRBV19	once	TRBJ2-1	TRBD1	CASSRDSYNEQFF	TGTGCCAGTAGTCGGGACAGCTACAATGAGCAGTTCTTC
15	TRBV5-1	NA	TRBJ1-6	TRBD1	CASRDAGQDNSPLHF	TGCGCCAGCAGAGATGCGGGACAGGATAATTCACCCCTCCACTTT
18	TRBV3-1/TRBV3-2	NA	TRBJ2-1	TRBD1	CASSQDVGRQGALGEQFF	TGTGCCAGCAGCCAAGACGTAGGGCGACAGGGTGCACTTGGTGAGCAGTTCTTC
15	TRBV5-4	NA	TRBJ1-1	NA	CASSPAGLLNTEAFF	TGTGCCAGCAGCCCCGCGGGACTCCTGAACACTGAAGCTTTCTTT
16	TRBV15	NA	TRBJ2-2	TRBD1	CATSSTGTGNTGELFF	TGTGCCACCAGCAGCACCGGGACAGGGAACACCGGGGAGCTGTTTTTT
13	TRBV9	NA	TRBJ2-7	NA	CASSPGGSYEQYF	TGTGCCAGCAGCCCAGGGGGGTCCTACGAGCAGTACTTC
15	TRBV24-1	NA	TRBJ2-1	NA	CATSETGASYNEQFF	TGTGCCACCAGTGAGACTGGAGCTTCCTACAATGAGCAGTTCTTC
13	TRBV27	NA	TRBJ1-1	NA	CASSSQGNTEAFF	TGTGCCAGCAGTTCACAGGGGAACACTGAAGCTTTCTTT
14	TRBV11-3	NA	TRBJ2-1	NA	CASSFTTYNNEQFF	TGTGCCAGCAGCTTCACGACTTACAACAATGAGCAGTTCTTC
17	TRBV14	NA	TRBJ2-3	NA	CASSQEEGGPSRHTQYF	TGTGCCAGCAGCCAAGAGGAAGGAGGGCCGTCCCGTCATACGCAGTATTTT
14	TRBV28	NA	TRBJ2-3	TRBD1	CASRDREYTDTQYF	TGTGCCAGCCGGGACAGGGAGTACACAGATACGCAGTATTTT
14	TRBV9	NA	TRBJ1-1	NA	CASSMDGSNTEAFF	TGTGCCAGCAGCATGGACGGGAGCAACACTGAAGCTTTCTTT
16	TRBV15	NA	TRBJ2-1	NA	CATSRALGESGNEQFF	TGTGCCACCAGCAGAGCTCTCGGGGAGAGTGGCAATGAGCAGTTCTTC
12	TRBV19	NA	TRBJ1-5	NA	CASSMVGGPQHF	TGTGCCAGTAGTATGGTAGGAGGGCCCCAGCATTTT
17	TRBV18	NA	TRBJ1-1	TRBD1	CASSQTGTGPMNTEAFF	TGTGCCAGCTCACAAACCGGGACAGGGCCCATGAACACTGAAGCTTTCTTT
16	TRBV5-4	NA	TRBJ2-3	TRBD1	CASSFEQGKGTDTQYF	TGTGCCAGCAGCTTTGAACAGGGGAAAGGAACAGATACGCAGTATTTT
15	TRBV7-9	once	TRBJ1-2	TRBD1	CASSPERQGTNGYTF	TGTGCCAGCAGCCCGGAGAGACAGGGCACGAATGGCTACACCTTC
16	TRBV28	NA	TRBJ1-4	TRBD1	CASSFGPGQLNEKLFF	TGTGCCAGCAGTTTTGGTCCGGGACAGCTAAATGAAAAACTGTTTTTT
14	TRBV29-1	NA	TRBJ2-7	NA	CSVTGTGDSYEQYF	TGCAGCGTTACCGGGACTGGAGACTCCTACGAGCAGTACTTC
16	TRBV9	NA	TRBJ2-1	NA	CASSPRTLSSYNEQFF	TGTGCCAGCAGCCCGAGGACTTTGAGCTCCTACAATGAGCAGTTCTTC